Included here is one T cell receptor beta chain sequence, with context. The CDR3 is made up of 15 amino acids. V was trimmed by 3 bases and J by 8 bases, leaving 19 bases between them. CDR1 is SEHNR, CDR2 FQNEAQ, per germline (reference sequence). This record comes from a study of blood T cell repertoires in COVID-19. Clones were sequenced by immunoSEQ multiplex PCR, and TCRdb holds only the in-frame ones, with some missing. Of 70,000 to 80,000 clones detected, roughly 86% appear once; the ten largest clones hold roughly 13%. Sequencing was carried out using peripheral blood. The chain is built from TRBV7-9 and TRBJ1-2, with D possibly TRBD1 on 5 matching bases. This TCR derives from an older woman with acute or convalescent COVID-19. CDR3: CASSLEGQALGGYTF. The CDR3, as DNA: TGTGCCAGCAGCTTGGAGGGGCAGGCTCTCGGAGGCTACACCTTC.